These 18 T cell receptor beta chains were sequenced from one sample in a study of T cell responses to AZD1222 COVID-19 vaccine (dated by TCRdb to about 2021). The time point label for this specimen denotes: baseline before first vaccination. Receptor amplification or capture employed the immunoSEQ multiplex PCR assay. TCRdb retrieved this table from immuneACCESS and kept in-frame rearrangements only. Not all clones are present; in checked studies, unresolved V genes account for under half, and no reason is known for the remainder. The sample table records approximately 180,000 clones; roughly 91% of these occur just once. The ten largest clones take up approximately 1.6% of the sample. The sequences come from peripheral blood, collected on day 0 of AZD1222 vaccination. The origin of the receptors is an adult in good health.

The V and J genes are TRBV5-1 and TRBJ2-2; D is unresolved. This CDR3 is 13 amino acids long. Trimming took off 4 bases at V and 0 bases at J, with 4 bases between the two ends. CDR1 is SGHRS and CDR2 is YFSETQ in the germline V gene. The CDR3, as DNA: TGCGCCAGCAGCCACTCGAACACCGGGGAGCTGTTTTTT. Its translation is CASSHSNTGELFF.

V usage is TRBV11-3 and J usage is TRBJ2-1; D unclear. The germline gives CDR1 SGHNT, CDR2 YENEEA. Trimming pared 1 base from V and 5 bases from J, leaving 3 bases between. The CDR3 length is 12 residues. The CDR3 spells CASSLVNNEQFF. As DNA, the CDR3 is TGTGCCAGCAGCTTAGTAAACAATGAGCAGTTCTTC.

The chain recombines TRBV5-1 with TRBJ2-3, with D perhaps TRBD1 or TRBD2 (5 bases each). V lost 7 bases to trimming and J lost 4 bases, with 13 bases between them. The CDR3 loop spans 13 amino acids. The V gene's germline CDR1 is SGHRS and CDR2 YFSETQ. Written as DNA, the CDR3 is TGCGCCAGCTACATGCAGGGACCAGATACGCAGTATTTT. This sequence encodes CASYMQGPDTQYF.

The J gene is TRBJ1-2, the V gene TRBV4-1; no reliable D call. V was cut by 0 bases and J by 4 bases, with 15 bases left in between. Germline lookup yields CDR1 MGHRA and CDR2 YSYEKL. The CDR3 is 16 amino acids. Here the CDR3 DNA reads TGCGCCAGCAGCCAAGACCCAAGTCAATTTTTCTATGGCTACACCTTC. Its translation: CASSQDPSQFFYGYTF.

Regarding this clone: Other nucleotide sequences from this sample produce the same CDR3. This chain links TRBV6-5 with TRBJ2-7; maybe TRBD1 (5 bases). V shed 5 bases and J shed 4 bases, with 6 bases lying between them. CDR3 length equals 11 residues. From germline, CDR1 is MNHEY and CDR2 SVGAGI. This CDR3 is CASSRGYEQYF. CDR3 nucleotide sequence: TGTGCCAGCAGTAGGGGTTACGAGCAGTACTTC.

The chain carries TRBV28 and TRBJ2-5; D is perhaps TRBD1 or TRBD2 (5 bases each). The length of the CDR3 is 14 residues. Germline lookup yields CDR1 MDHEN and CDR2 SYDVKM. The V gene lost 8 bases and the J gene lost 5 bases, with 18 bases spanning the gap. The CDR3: CASRSGTRYETQYF. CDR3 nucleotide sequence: TGTGCCAGCCGCTCAGGGACGCGGTATGAGACCCAGTACTTC.

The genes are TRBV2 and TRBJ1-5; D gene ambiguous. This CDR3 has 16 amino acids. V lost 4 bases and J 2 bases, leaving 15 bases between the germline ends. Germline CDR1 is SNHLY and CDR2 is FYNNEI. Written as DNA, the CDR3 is TGTGCCAGCAGTGGTGAGGGTGTTCAGGGCAATCAGCCCCAGCATTTT. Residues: CASSGEGVQGNQPQHF.

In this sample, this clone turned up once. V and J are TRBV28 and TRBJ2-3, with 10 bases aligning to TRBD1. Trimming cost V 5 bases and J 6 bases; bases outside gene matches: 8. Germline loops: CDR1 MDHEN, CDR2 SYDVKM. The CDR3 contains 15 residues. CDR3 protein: CASSAPGQGTDTQYF. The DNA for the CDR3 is TGTGCCAGCAGTGCTCCGGGACAGGGGACCGATACGCAGTATTTT.

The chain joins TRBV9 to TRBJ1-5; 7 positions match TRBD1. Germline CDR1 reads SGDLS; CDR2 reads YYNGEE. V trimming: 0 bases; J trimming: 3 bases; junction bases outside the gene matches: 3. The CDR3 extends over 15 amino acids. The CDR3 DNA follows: TGTGCCAGCAGCGTAGCAGGACAGGCCAATCAGCCCCAGCATTTT. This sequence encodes CASSVAGQANQPQHF.

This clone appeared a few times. CDR3 in amino acids: CASSPRWEFSGNTIYF. The CDR3 bases are TGTGCCAGCAGCCCTCGTTGGGAGTTCTCTGGAAACACCATATATTTT. J is TRBJ1-3 and V is TRBV4-2; no firm D call. CDR1 and CDR2 (germline): LGHNA, YNFKEQ. This CDR3 spans 16 amino acids. V lost 4 bases and J 0 bases, leaving 13 bases between the germline ends.

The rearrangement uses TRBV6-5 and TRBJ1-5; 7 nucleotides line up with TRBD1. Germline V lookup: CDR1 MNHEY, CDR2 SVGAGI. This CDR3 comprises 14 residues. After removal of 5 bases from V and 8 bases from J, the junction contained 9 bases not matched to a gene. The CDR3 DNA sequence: TGTGCCAGCAGTACCGGACAGGAAATCGAGCCCCAGCATTTT. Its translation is CASSTGQEIEPQHF.

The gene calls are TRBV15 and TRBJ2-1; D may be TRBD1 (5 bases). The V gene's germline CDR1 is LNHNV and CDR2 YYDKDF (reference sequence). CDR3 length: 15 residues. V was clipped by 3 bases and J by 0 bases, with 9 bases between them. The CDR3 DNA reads TGTGCCACCAGCAGGGACACCGGCTCCTACAATGAGCAGTTCTTC. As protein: CATSRDTGSYNEQFF. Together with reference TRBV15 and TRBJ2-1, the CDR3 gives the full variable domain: DAMVIQNPRYQVTQFGKPVTLSCSQTLNHNVMYWYQQKSSQAPKLLFHYYDKDFNNEADTPDNFQSRRPNTSFCFLDIRSPGLGDTAMYLCATSRDTGSYNEQFFGPGTRLTVL.

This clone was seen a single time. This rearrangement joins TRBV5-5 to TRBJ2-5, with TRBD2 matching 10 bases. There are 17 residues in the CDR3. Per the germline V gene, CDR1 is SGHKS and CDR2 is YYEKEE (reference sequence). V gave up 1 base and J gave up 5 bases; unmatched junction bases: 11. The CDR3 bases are TGTGCCAGCAGCTTGTTCCGAGCGGGAGGGCCTGGGGAGACCCAGTACTTC. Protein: CASSLFRAGGPGETQYF.

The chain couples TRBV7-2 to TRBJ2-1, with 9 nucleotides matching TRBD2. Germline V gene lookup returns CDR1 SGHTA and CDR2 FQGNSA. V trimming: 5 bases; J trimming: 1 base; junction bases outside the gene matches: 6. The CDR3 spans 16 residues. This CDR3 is CASSPISGSSYNEQFF. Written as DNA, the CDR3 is TGTGCCAGCAGCCCAATTAGCGGGAGTTCCTACAATGAGCAGTTCTTC.

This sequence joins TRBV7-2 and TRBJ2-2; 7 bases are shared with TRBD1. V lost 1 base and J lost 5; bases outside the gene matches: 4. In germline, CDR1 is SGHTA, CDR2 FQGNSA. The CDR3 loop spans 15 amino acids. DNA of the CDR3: TGTGCCAGCAGCTTAGTAGGGGGCAGAACCGGGGAGCTGTTTTTT. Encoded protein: CASSLVGGRTGELFF.

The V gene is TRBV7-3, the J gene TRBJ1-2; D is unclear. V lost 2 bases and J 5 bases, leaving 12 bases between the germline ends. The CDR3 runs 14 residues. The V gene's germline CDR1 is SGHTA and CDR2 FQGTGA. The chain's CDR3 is CASSLDFQEYGYTF. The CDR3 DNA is TGTGCCAGCAGCTTAGATTTCCAGGAATATGGCTACACCTTC. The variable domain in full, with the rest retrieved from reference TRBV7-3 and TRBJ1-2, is GAGVSQTPSNKVTEKGKYVELRCDPISGHTALYWYRQSLGQGPEFLIYFQGTGAADDSGLPNDRFFAVRPEGSVSTLKIQRTERGDSAVYLCASSLDFQEYGYTFGSGTRLTVV.

The CDR3 here is CASSQVAEEAFF. The CDR3, as DNA: TGTGCCAGCAGCCAAGTGGCAGAAGAAGCTTTCTTT. This chain connects TRBV3-1 (or the pseudogene TRBV3-2) to TRBJ1-1; no clear D gene. This CDR3 spans 12 amino acids. Germline values: CDR1 LGHDT, CDR2 YNNKEL (reference sequence). The V and J ends lost 1 base and 8 bases respectively, with 8 bases between them.

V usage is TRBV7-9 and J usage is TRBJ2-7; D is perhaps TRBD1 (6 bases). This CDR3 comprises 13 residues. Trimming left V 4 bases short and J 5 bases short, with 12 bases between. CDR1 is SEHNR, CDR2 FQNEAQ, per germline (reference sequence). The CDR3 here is CASSSRTDNEQYV. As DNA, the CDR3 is TGTGCCAGCAGCTCGCGGACAGATAACGAGCAGTACGTC.